This entry features one T cell receptor (beta chain) sequence. Its matching antigen is unknown. V shed 1 base and J 2 bases; nucleotides not matched to a gene: 5. Germline CDR1 is LGHNA and CDR2 is YSLEER. The CDR3 is 17 residues long. Profiled with immunoSEQ multiplex PCR; TCRdb holds only in-frame clones, not every one. The table records under 100,000 clones, 94% of them present only once. The data were obtained in a study of graft-versus-host responses after intestinal transplantation. About the research overall: The study gave all recipients anti-thymocyte globulin induction, then tacrolimus and steroids for roughly 3 years.

Findings of the study overall: High graft-versus-host to host-versus-graft clonal ratios were seen in allografts of patients with graft-donor T cell macrochimerism.

This chain uses TRBV4-3 with TRBJ1-3, with 10 bases fitting TRBD1. The clonotype originates from a human donor who was the organ donor for an intestinal transplant. The sample in question was unstimulated CD4+ T cells sorted from spleen or lymph node cells, obtained before transplant. Written as DNA, the CDR3 is TGCGCCAGCAGCCAAGGACAGGGGGCGTTTACTGGAAACACCATATATTTT. Translated, it gives CASSQGQGAFTGNTIYF.